This TCR beta chain was sequenced for a study of CD8 T cells in Susac syndrome. Treatment-naive patients with stable or active relapsing-remitting disease were the multiple sclerosis controls. TEMRA cells underwent FACS enrichment and CD8+ and CD4+ T cells underwent negative isolation. Note on this clonotype: The antigen is unknown.

CDR3 length: 13 amino acids. Between the trimmed V and J ends, which lost 5 bases and 1 base, there was a span of 6 bases. The germline gives CDR1 MDHEN, CDR2 SYDVKM. The study, taken as a whole, reports: The relatively small number of individuals in the TCR sequencing and HLA analysis was acknowledged by the study.

Random hexamers were used to reverse transcribe 0.5 to 1 ug of RNA. Across 54 Vbeta and 13 Jbeta, TCR beta CDR3 was amplified with immunoSEQ multiplex PCR. TCRdb passed the immunoSEQ multiplex PCR reads through MiXCR, listing each CDR3 protein once. There are about 280,000 distinct CDR3 sequences in the sample; about 85% occur only once, and about 0.11% lies in the top ten. The source is a human donor with multiple sclerosis. The chain has TRBV28 and TRBJ2-1; D uncertain. The material sequenced was CD8+ T cells from PBMCs. Here the CDR3 reads CASSPPSYNEQFF. CDR3 sequence (DNA): TGTGCCAGCAGTCCACCATCCTACAATGAGCAGTTCTTC.